These 3 T cell receptor beta chains came from one sample sequenced in a study of cytomegalovirus exposure and HLA in healthy donors. The study ran its PCR with 60 Vbeta and 13 Jbeta primers. Sequenced by immunoSEQ multiplex PCR; TCRdb stores in-frame clones only, minus some. This table holds approximately 130,000 clones, approximately 90% found once. Sequencing was performed on PBMCs. These receptors originate from a woman in her 30s in good health and CMV-seronegative.

The chain combines TRBV15 with TRBJ1-4; TRBD1 might be the D (5 bases). The CDR3 is 16 amino acids. Germline assignment: CDR1 LNHNV and CDR2 YYDKDF (reference sequence). Trimming stripped 0 bases from V and 3 bases from J, with 11 bases between. In DNA form, the CDR3 reads TGTGCCACCAGCAGAGATTACGGGGGTTCTAATGAAAAACTGTTTTTT. Amino acid sequence: CATSRDYGGSNEKLFF.

The gene calls are TRBV7-8 and TRBJ2-5, with 8 bases lining up with TRBD1. Trimming removed 3 bases from V and 6 bases from J; junction bases left unmatched: 12. This CDR3 is built from 16 residues. In germline, CDR1 is SGHVS, CDR2 FQNEAQ. The CDR3 nucleotides read TGTGCCAGCAGCTTTTTTGACGGACAGGGAGGAAAGACCCAGTACTTC. The encoded protein is CASSFFDGQGGKTQYF.

The chain uses TRBV5-4 and TRBJ2-7, with 7 bases matching TRBD2. The CDR3 has 13 amino acids. Germline V gene data show CDR1 as SGHNT and CDR2 as YYREEE (reference sequence). Unmatched junction bases numbered 8, after V lost 4 bases and J lost 7 bases. CDR3 in DNA: TGTGCCAGCAGCCCGGGGGGTACCCTAGAGCAGTACTTC. It translates to CASSPGGTLEQYF.